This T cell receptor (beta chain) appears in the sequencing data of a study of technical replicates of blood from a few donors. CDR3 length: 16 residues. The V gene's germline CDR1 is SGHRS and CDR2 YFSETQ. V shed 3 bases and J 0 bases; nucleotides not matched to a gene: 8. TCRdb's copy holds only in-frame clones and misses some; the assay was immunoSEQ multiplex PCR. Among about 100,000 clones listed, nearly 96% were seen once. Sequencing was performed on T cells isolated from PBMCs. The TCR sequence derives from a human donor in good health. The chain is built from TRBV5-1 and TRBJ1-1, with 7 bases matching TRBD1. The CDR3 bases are TGCGCCAGCAGCTCATCTCCGGGACAGATGAACACTGAAGCTTTCTTT. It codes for CASSSSPGQMNTEAFF. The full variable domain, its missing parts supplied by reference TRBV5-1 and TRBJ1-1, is KAGVTQTPRYLIKTRGQQVTLSCSPISGHRSVSWYQQTPGQGLQFLFEYFSETQRNKGNFPGRFSGRQFSNSRSEMNVSTLELGDSALYLCASSSSPGQMNTEAFFGQGTRLTVV.